The 14 T cell receptor beta chains below all came from one sample that was sequenced in a study of T-cell memory formation after mild COVID-19 (dated by TCRdb to the early 2020s). The protocol used for the library was 5' RACE. The instrument was an Illumina NovaSeq 6000. The raw public data were reprocessed by TCRdb itself: fastp quality trimming at Q25, MiXCR clonotype calling, in-frame beta chains only. Here each entry gathers all rows of one CDR3 protein and keeps the most common genes and DNA. This sample is represented by about 420,000 distinct CDR3 sequences; less than 25% of them were singletons. The top ten constitute around 13% of the sample. Sequencing was carried out using PBMCs or a T cell subset sorted from them (not recorded which). The receptors here all came from an adult woman who had mild COVID-19 (a few samples of this study predate the infection). The sample titles of this study are shuffled in the database, so cell type and time point are left out; the donor was told from shared clones.

CDR3 nucleotides: TGTGCCAGCAGTTATCTGCGGACCACAGATACGCAGTATTTT. Translation gives CASSYLRTTDTQYF. This chain uses TRBV6-5 with TRBJ2-3; D not resolved. The CDR3 totals 14 residues. Germline CDR1 reads MNHEY; CDR2 reads SVGAGI. Trimming removed 3 bases at V and 2 bases at J, with 9 bases between.

This clonotype was found a few times. The junction departs from germline at one end; a sequencing error may be responsible. CDR3 loop: CASSSQSPDSYHF. The DNA of the CDR3 is TGTGCCAGCAGTTCCCAATCTCCGGACAGTTATCATTTC. The chain links TRBV6-2 or TRBV6-3 to TRBJ2-7; tentative D call: TRBD1 (6 bases). The germline V gene has CDR1 MNHEY and CDR2 SVGEGT. This CDR3 is 13 amino acids long.

The chain joins TRBV25-1 to TRBJ2-3; the D is unclear. Trimming shortened V by 6 bases and J by 3 bases, and 7 bases separated the two germline ends. The CDR3 length is 12 residues. CDR1 is MGHDK and CDR2 is SYGVNS in the germline V gene. The CDR3 sequence is CASREQTDTQYF. CDR3 nucleotides: TGTGCCAGCAGGGAACAGACAGATACGCAGTATTTT.

This clonotype appeared a few times. This sequence joins TRBV3-1 and TRBJ2-7, with no clear D. The germline gives CDR1 LGHDT, CDR2 YNNKEL (reference sequence). Trimming took 0 bases from V and 5 from J, leaving 8 bases between them. The CDR3 covers 13 residues. CDR3 nucleotides: TGTGCCAGCAGCCAAGACTCCAGGCACGAGCAGTACTTC. Its translation: CASSQDSRHEQYF.

The V gene is TRBV4-2, the J gene TRBJ2-7; D may be TRBD1 (5 bases). Germline lookup yields CDR1 LGHNA and CDR2 YNFKEQ. V lost 6 bases to trimming and J lost 0 bases, with 15 bases between them. The CDR3 sequence is 15 residues long. This CDR3 is CASSPRVTGSYEQYF. The CDR3 coding sequence is TGTGCCAGCAGTCCCCGGGTTACAGGCTCCTACGAGCAGTACTTC.

This clonotype was found a few times. The V and J genes are TRBV14 and TRBJ1-1; D remains unclear. Germline CDR1 SGHDN, CDR2 FVKESK. The CDR3 has 13 residues. V was trimmed by 5 bases and J by 5 bases, leaving 12 bases between them. The CDR3 protein is CASSTGPKTEAFF. CDR3 DNA sequence: TGTGCCAGCAGCACCGGCCCCAAAACTGAAGCTTTCTTT.

The chain links TRBV20-1 to TRBJ2-2; D is ambiguous. CDR1 DFQATT and CDR2 SNEGSKA come from the germline V gene (reference sequence). The CDR3 consists of 14 residues. V was pared by 3 bases and J by 1 base, with 9 bases between. In DNA, the CDR3 is TGCAGTGCTAGGAGCCCGCGGAACACCGGGGAGCTGTTTTTT. Translated: CSARSPRNTGELFF.

This clonotype was recorded at least ten times. This rearrangement joins TRBV18 to TRBJ2-3; no definite D call. Germline V gene sequence: CDR1 KGHSH, CDR2 LQKENI. The V end lost 1 base, the J end lost 0 bases, and 5 bases lay between the germline ends. CDR3 size: 14 residues. CDR3 nucleotides: TGTGCCAGCTCACCACGATCTAGCACAGATACGCAGTATTTT. Translation: CASSPRSSTDTQYF. The full variable domain, with the rest looked up from reference TRBV18 and TRBJ2-3, is NAGVMQNPRHLVRRRGQEARLRCSPMKGHSHVYWYRQLPEEGLKFMVYLQKENIIDESGMPKERFSAEFPKEGPSILRIQQVVRGDSAAYFCASSPRSSTDTQYFGPGTRLTVL.

This sequence joins TRBV15 and TRBJ1-1; the D is unclear. CDR1 and CDR2 (germline): LNHNV, YYDKDF (reference sequence). Trimming took off 6 bases at V and 1 base at J, with 15 bases between the two ends. The CDR3 covers 15 residues. For the CDR3, the DNA is TGTGCCACCAGGAGGTTGGCAGCCAGGAACACTGAAGCTTTCTTT. Its translation is CATRRLAARNTEAFF.

This clonotype was found a few times. CDR3 nucleotides: TGTGCCAGCAGTGATTATGGACAGGGTTACAATGAGCAGTTCTTC. This translates into CASSDYGQGYNEQFF. The gene calls are TRBV2 and TRBJ2-1, with 8 bases aligning to TRBD1. J was trimmed by 4 bases and V by 3 bases; bases with no gene match: 5. This CDR3 contains 15 residues. The germline V gene encodes CDR1 SNHLY and CDR2 FYNNEI. Drawing the rest from reference TRBV2 and TRBJ2-1, the complete variable domain is EPEVTQTPSHQVTQMGQEVILRCVPISNHLYFYWYRQILGQKVEFLVSFYNNEISEKSEIFDDQFSVERPDGSNFTLKIRSTKLEDSAMYFCASSDYGQGYNEQFFGPGTRLTVL.

This clonotype has a handful of counts. The chain is built from TRBV7-8 and TRBJ2-3, with TRBD2 matching 14 bases. This CDR3 region has 15 residues. Germline V gene sequence: CDR1 SGHVS, CDR2 FQNEAQ. With 8 bases clipped from V and 4 bases from J, the junction kept 5 bases outside the gene matches. The CDR3 spells CASGQTSGGADTQYF. For the CDR3, the DNA is TGTGCCAGCGGCCAGACTAGCGGGGGGGCAGATACGCAGTATTTT. Variable domain in full (rest from reference TRBV7-8 and TRBJ2-3): GAGVSQSPRYKVAKRGQDVALRCDPISGHVSLFWYQQALGQGPEFLTYFQNEAQLDKSGLPSDRFFAERPEGSVSTLKIQRTQQEDSAVYLCASGQTSGGADTQYFGPGTRLTVL.

The gene calls are TRBV7-9 and TRBJ2-3; D possibly corresponds to TRBD1 (9 bases). The CDR3 is 20 amino acids. V lost 4 bases and J lost 2, with 28 bases in between. Per the germline V gene, CDR1 is SEHNR and CDR2 is FQNEAQ (reference sequence). In DNA form, the CDR3 reads TGTGCCAGCAGCTGGCGACAGGGGGTTGGCGGCGGGGGGAACACAGATACGCAGTATTTT. It specifies CASSWRQGVGGGGNTDTQYF. Using reference TRBV7-9 and TRBJ2-3 for the parts outside the CDR3, the full variable domain is DTGVSQNPRHKITKRGQNVTFRCDPISEHNRLYWYRQTLGQGPEFLTYFQNEAQLEKSRLLSDRFSAERPKGSFSTLEIQRTEQGDSAMYLCASSWRQGVGGGGNTDTQYFGPGTRLTVL.

This clonotype was counted a few times. The chain combines TRBV12-3 or TRBV12-4 with TRBJ2-7; D is possibly TRBD2 (7 bases). V lost 2 bases and J 2 bases, leaving 13 bases between the germline ends. This CDR3 contains 15 residues. CDR3 protein: CASSLPGEGAYEQYF. As DNA, the CDR3 is TGTGCCAGCAGTTTACCGGGGGAGGGGGCCTACGAGCAGTACTTC.

This chain connects TRBV18 to TRBJ2-1; 10 nucleotides align to TRBD2. This CDR3 contains 14 residues. CDR1 KGHSH and CDR2 LQKENI come from the germline V gene. After removal of 4 bases from V and 8 bases from J, the junction contained 5 bases not matched to a gene. The CDR3 here is CASSLTSGAYEQFF. The CDR3 DNA reads as TGTGCCAGCTCACTCACTAGCGGGGCTTATGAGCAGTTCTTC.